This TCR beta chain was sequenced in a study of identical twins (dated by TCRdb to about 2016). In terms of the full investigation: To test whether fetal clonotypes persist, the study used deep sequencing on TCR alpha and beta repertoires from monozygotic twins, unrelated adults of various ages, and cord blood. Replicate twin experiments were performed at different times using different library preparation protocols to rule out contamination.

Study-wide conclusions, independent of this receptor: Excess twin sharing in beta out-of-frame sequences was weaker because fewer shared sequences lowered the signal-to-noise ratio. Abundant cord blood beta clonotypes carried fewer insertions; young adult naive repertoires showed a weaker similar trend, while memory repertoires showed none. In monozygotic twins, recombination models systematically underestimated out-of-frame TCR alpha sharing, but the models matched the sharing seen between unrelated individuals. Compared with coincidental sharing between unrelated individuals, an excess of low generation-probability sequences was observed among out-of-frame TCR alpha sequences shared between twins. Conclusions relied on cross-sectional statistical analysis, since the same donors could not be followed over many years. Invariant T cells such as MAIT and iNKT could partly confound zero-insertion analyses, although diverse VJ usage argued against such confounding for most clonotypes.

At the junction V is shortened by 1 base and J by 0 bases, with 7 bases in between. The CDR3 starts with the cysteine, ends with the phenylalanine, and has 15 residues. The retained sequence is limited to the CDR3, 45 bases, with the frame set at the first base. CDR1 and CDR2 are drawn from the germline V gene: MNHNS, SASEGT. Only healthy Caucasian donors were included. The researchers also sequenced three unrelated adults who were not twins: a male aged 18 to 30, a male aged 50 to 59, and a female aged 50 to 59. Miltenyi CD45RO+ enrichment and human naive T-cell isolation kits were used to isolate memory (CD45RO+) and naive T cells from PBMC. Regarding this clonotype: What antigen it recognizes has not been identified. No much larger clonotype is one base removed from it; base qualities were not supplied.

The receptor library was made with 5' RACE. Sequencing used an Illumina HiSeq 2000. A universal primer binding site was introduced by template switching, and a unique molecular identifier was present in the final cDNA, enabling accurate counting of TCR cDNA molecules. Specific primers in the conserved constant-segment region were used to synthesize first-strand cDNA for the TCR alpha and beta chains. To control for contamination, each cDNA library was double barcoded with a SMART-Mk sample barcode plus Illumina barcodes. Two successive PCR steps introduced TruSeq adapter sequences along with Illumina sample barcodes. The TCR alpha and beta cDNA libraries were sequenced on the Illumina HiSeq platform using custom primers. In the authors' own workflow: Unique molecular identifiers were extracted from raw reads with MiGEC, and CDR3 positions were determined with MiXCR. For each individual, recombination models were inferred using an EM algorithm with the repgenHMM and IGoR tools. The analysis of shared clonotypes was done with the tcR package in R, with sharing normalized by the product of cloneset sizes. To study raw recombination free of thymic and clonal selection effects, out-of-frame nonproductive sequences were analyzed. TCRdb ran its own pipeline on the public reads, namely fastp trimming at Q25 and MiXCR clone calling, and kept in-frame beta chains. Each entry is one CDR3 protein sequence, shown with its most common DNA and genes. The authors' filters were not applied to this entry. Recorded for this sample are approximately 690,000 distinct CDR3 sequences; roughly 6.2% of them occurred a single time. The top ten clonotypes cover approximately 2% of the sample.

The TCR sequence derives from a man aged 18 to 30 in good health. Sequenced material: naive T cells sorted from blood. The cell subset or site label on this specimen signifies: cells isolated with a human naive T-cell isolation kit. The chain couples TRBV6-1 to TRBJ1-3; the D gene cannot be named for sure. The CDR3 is CASSEVGFSGNTIYF. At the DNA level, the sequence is TGTGCCAGCAGTGAAGTTGGGTTCTCTGGAAACACCATATATTTT.